Each of the 19 T cell receptor beta chains below was sequenced from the same sample in a study of a mutant IDH1 vaccine in newly diagnosed glioma. Using immunoSEQ multiplex PCR, the repertoire was profiled, and TCRdb retains in-frame clones only, with some absent. The repertoire has around 67,000 clones, approximately 82% of them found once; the top ten carry 4.6%. Noted time point: baseline, week 1 (first vaccination visit). The treatment: pre-vaccination baseline after standard-of-care therapy. The sequences come from peripheral blood mononuclear cells (PBMCs), collected from a glioma patient treated with radiotherapy, temozolomide or both. The receptors were sampled from a woman aged 18-35 years with glioma. Some clones in this sample may be carry-over from other donors' samples.

This chain connects TRBV10-2 to TRBJ1-4; D is possibly TRBD1 (6 bases). V lost 4 bases, J lost 8 bases, and 14 bases lay in between. The CDR3 is 14 residues long. The V gene's germline CDR1 is WSHSY and CDR2 SAAADI. The CDR3 bases are TGCGCCAGCAGTGGCCAGGGGCAAGGGGAAAAACTGTTTTTT. Protein product: CASSGQGQGEKLFF.

The rearrangement links TRBV18 to TRBJ1-4; 7 bases align to TRBD1. Germline CDR1 KGHSH, CDR2 LQKENI. The junction had 5 bases not matched to a gene; V was cut back by 2 bases and J by 8 bases. The CDR3 extends over 14 amino acids. In DNA form, the CDR3 reads TGTGCCAGCTCACCAGACAGGGTGGGCGAAAAACTGTTTTTT. This encodes CASSPDRVGEKLFF.

The J gene is TRBJ1-1, the V gene TRBV20-1; 7 bases agree with TRBD1. This CDR3 region has 11 residues. The germline V gene encodes CDR1 DFQATT and CDR2 SNEGSKA (reference sequence). V dropped 6 bases and J dropped 11; count of bases not matched to a gene: 9. The DNA for the CDR3 is TGCAGTGCGGATCAGGGGGTGATGGCTTTCTTT. Amino acids: CSADQGVMAFF.

The rearrangement joins TRBV10-3 to TRBJ1-3, with unresolved D. CDR1 ENHRY and CDR2 SYGVKD come from the germline V gene. Between the trimmed V and J ends, which lost 8 bases and 4 bases, there was a span of 6 bases. The CDR3 extends over 11 amino acids. The CDR3 nucleotides are TGTGCCATCCTGGGGGGAAACACCATATATTTT. It codes for CAILGGNTIYF.

This sequence joins TRBV7-9 and TRBJ2-5; 13 nucleotides match TRBD2. Germline-derived CDR1 and CDR2 are SEHNR and FQNEAQ (reference sequence). V was pared by 5 bases and J by 2 bases, with 5 bases of the junction left unmatched. CDR3 length: 16 residues. The CDR3 DNA reads as TGTGCCAGCAGCCCGACTAGCGGGGGGTATCAAGAGACCCAGTACTTC. Amino acid sequence: CASSPTSGGYQETQYF. Looking up the rest from reference TRBV7-9 and TRBJ2-5 gives the full variable domain: DTGVSQNPRHKITKRGQNVTFRCDPISEHNRLYWYRQTLGQGPEFLTYFQNEAQLEKSRLLSDRFSAERPKGSFSTLEIQRTEQGDSAMYLCASSPTSGGYQETQYFGPGTRLLVL.

This rearrangement joins TRBV5-4 to TRBJ2-7; D possibly corresponds to TRBD2 (7 bases). V shed 3 bases and J shed 0 bases, with 19 bases lying between them. The germline V gene has CDR1 SGHNT and CDR2 YYREEE (reference sequence). CDR3 length equals 17 residues. CDR3 sequence reads: CASSSRRGGGGSYEQYF. The CDR3 DNA is TGTGCCAGCAGCTCCCGCCGAGGAGGGGGGGGCTCCTACGAGCAGTACTTC.

The V call is TRBV6-5, the J call TRBJ1-2; no firm D call. The CDR3 extends over 14 amino acids. The ends were cut back, 0 bases at V and 2 bases at J, with 7 bases in the middle. Looked up from germline, CDR1 is MNHEY and CDR2 is SVGAGI. The CDR3 DNA reads TGTGCCAGCAGTTACTCGAACGGCAACTATGGCTACACCTTC. It yields the protein CASSYSNGNYGYTF.

The rearrangement links TRBV9 to TRBJ1-1, with no clear D. Looked up from germline, CDR1 is SGDLS and CDR2 is YYNGEE. Trimming removed 4 bases from V and 0 bases from J, with 16 bases in between. The CDR3 has 16 residues. CDR3: CASSFLGGVMNTEAFF. The CDR3, as DNA: TGTGCCAGCAGCTTCCTTGGAGGAGTCATGAACACTGAAGCTTTCTTT.

The rearrangement joins TRBV7-2 to TRBJ1-5; D gene unclear. The CDR3 totals 12 residues. In germline, CDR1 is SGHTA, CDR2 FQGNSA. V was clipped by 0 bases and J by 5 bases, with 2 bases between them. CDR3 amino acids: CASSLADQPQHF. The CDR3 bases are TGTGCCAGCAGCTTAGCCGATCAGCCCCAGCATTTT.

The J gene is TRBJ1-1, the V gene TRBV7-9; D remains ambiguous. CDR1 and CDR2 (germline): SEHNR, FQNEAQ (reference sequence). The V end was cut by 4 bases, the J end by 3 bases, with 9 bases between. The CDR3 runs 13 residues. The DNA of the CDR3 is TGTGCCAGCAGCTCCTCGCGACACACTGAAGCTTTCTTT. This gives the protein CASSSSRHTEAFF. Full variable domain (rest looked up from reference TRBV7-9 and TRBJ1-1): DTGVSQNPRHKITKRGQNVTFRCDPISEHNRLYWYRQTLGQGPEFLTYFQNEAQLEKSRLLSDRFSAERPKGSFSTLEIQRTEQGDSAMYLCASSSSRHTEAFFGQGTRLTVV.

This chain connects TRBV28 to TRBJ1-1; D is perhaps TRBD1 (6 bases). Looked up from germline, CDR1 is MDHEN and CDR2 is SYDVKM. Trimming stripped 8 bases from V and 1 base from J, with 14 bases between. The CDR3 extends over 14 amino acids. CDR3 sequence reads: CASHNRVGNTEAFF. The CDR3, as DNA: TGTGCCAGCCACAACAGGGTGGGGAACACTGAAGCTTTCTTT.

The chain employs TRBV5-8 and TRBJ2-7; D may be TRBD2 (5 bases). Germline loops: CDR1 SGHTS, CDR2 YDEGEE. V lost 3 bases and J lost 1, with 11 bases in between. CDR3 length equals 14 residues. Written as DNA, the CDR3 is TGTGCCAGCAGCTGGCTAGCCCGTTCCTACGAGCAGTACTTC. Its translation is CASSWLARSYEQYF.

V and J are TRBV4-2 and TRBJ1-4, with a tentative D call TRBD1 (6 bases). There are 17 residues in the CDR3. Germline V gene data show CDR1 as LGHNA and CDR2 as YNFKEQ. V was trimmed by 0 bases and J by 8 bases, leaving 19 bases between them. CDR3: CASSQEAVTGRKEKLFF. The CDR3 nucleotides are TGTGCCAGCAGCCAAGAGGCGGTAACAGGGAGGAAAGAAAAACTGTTTTTT.

The V and J genes are TRBV5-1 and TRBJ2-2, with D perhaps matching TRBD1 (5 bases). V lost 4 bases, J lost 1 base, and 11 bases lay in between. There are 15 residues in the CDR3. CDR1 and CDR2 from the germline V gene are SGHRS and YFSETQ. Here the CDR3 DNA reads TGCGCCAGCAGCATGGGGCATCTGAACACCGGGGAGCTGTTTTTT. This sequence encodes CASSMGHLNTGELFF.

This chain joins TRBV5-6 and TRBJ2-3; 8 nucleotides agree with TRBD2. Germline V gene lookup returns CDR1 SGHDT and CDR2 YYEEEE. V dropped 3 bases and J dropped 1; count of bases not matched to a gene: 10. The CDR3 extends over 17 amino acids. The CDR3 DNA is TGTGCCAGCAGCTCGGGTGGGAGCGGGAGAGGCACAGATACGCAGTATTTT. This translates into CASSSGGSGRGTDTQYF.

The rearrangement joins TRBV5-1 to TRBJ2-5, with D maybe TRBD1 (6 bases). V was trimmed by 3 bases and J by 2 bases, leaving 11 bases between them. CDR3 size: 14 residues. CDR1 is SGHRS and CDR2 is YFSETQ in the germline V gene. The DNA for the CDR3 is TGCGCCAGCAGCTCCCTGGACAGTCAAGAGACCCAGTACTTC. The encoded protein is CASSSLDSQETQYF.

The chain joins TRBV19 to TRBJ1-2; D not certain. Germline CDR1 LNHDA, CDR2 SQIVND (reference sequence). Trimming shortened V by 0 bases and J by 3 bases, and 11 bases separated the two germline ends. This CDR3 region has 15 residues. CDR3 in DNA: TGTGCCAGTAGTATAGAGAGGGTCGAGGACTATGGCTACACCTTC. It encodes CASSIERVEDYGYTF.

The rearrangement uses TRBV19 and TRBJ2-7, with D possibly TRBD2 on 7 matching bases. CDR3 length equals 13 residues. Trimming stripped 9 bases from V and 4 bases from J, with 16 bases between. CDR1 LNHDA and CDR2 SQIVND come from the germline V gene (reference sequence). The CDR3, as DNA: TGTGCCAGCGGGCGGGGGCCGCCTTACGAGCAGTACTTC. It is translated as CASGRGPPYEQYF. The full variable domain, completed using reference TRBV19 and TRBJ2-7, is DGGITQSPKYLFRKEGQNVTLSCEQNLNHDAMYWYRQDPGQGLRLIYYSQIVNDFQKGDIAEGYSVSREKKESFPLTVTSAQKNPTAFYLCASGRGPPYEQYFGPGTRLTVT.

The chain couples TRBV7-2 to TRBJ2-7, with no clear D. CDR3 length: 14 amino acids. Germline values: CDR1 SGHTA, CDR2 FQGNSA. V gave up 1 base and J gave up 4 bases, with 11 bases separating them. The CDR3 reads CASSLVISKYEQYF. CDR3 coding DNA: TGTGCCAGCAGCTTAGTTATTAGCAAGTACGAGCAGTACTTC. Combining the CDR3 with reference TRBV7-2 and TRBJ2-7 gives the whole variable domain GAGVSQSPSNKVTEKGKDVELRCDPISGHTALYWYRQSLGQGLEFLIYFQGNSAPDKSGLPSDRFSAERTGGSVSTLTIQRTQQEDSAVYLCASSLVISKYEQYFGPGTRLTVT.